These 8 T cell receptor beta chains were all obtained from the same sample, sequenced in a study of T cell responses to AZD1222 COVID-19 vaccine. Clones were sequenced by immunoSEQ multiplex PCR, and TCRdb holds only the in-frame ones, with some missing. This table has 150,000 or so clones, approximately 90% appearing once. Specimen: peripheral blood, collected on day 0 of AZD1222 vaccination. These receptors originate from an adult in good health.

V usage is TRBV29-1 and J usage is TRBJ2-7, with D possibly TRBD2 on 7 matching bases. Between the trimmed V and J ends, which lost 4 bases and 5 bases, there was a span of 21 bases. Germline V lookup: CDR1 SQVTM, CDR2 ANQGSEA. This CDR3 comprises 15 residues. The CDR3 DNA reads as TGCAGCGTTGTAGCGGGTAGGGGGAGTTCCCACGAGCAGTACTTC. It yields the protein CSVVAGRGSSHEQYF.

The chain couples TRBV5-4 to TRBJ2-7; 7 nucleotides line up with TRBD1. CDR1 SGHNT and CDR2 YYREEE come from the germline V gene (reference sequence). This CDR3 has 14 amino acids. The J segment lost 5 bases and the V segment lost 2 bases, leaving 7 bases of the junction unmatched. DNA for the CDR3: TGTGCCAGCAGCTTAGGCACAGGGGTGGACGAGCAGTACTTC. It is translated as CASSLGTGVDEQYF.

CDR3 nucleotide sequence: TGTGCCAGCAGCACCGGGACACCCAACTATGGCTACACCTTC. Its translation: CASSTGTPNYGYTF. The rearrangement links TRBV6-6 to TRBJ1-2; tentative D call: TRBD1 (6 bases). Germline-derived CDR1 and CDR2 are MNHNY and SVGAGI (reference sequence). The CDR3 extends over 14 amino acids. The V end lost 6 bases, the J end lost 2 bases, and 13 bases lay between the germline ends.

The chain joins TRBV19 to TRBJ2-1; 11 nucleotides agree with TRBD2. This CDR3 is 14 amino acids long. Germline trimming cut 3 bases from V and 6 bases from J; bases unmatched to any gene: 1. Looked up from germline, CDR1 is LNHDA and CDR2 is SQIVND (reference sequence). The CDR3 nucleotides read TGTGCCAGTAGTATCCTAGCGGGAGGCAATGAGCAGTTCTTC. Its translation: CASSILAGGNEQFF.

This clone was found a few times. This chain links TRBV19 with TRBJ2-2; 9 positions match TRBD2. The CDR3 runs 15 residues. The germline CDR1 and CDR2 sequences are LNHDA and SQIVND (reference sequence). Trimming took 5 bases from V and 6 from J; bases not matched to a gene: 7. The CDR3 sequence: CASSVLAGTAGELFF. Written as DNA, the CDR3 is TGTGCCAGTAGTGTCCTAGCGGGAACGGCCGGGGAGCTGTTTTTT.

The V and J genes are TRBV19 and TRBJ2-7; a weak D match, TRBD2 (6 bases). CDR1 and CDR2 (germline): LNHDA, SQIVND (reference sequence). The germline V and J ends were trimmed by 5 bases and 3 bases, with 20 bases remaining between them. CDR3 length equals 16 residues. The CDR3 here is CASSVSPGGRLYEQYF. The DNA of the CDR3 is TGTGCCAGTAGTGTATCTCCCGGAGGGAGGCTCTACGAGCAGTACTTC.

The chain carries TRBV19 and TRBJ1-2; TRBD1 matches at 9 bases. V lost 4 bases and J lost 1; bases outside the gene matches: 4. Per the germline V gene, CDR1 is LNHDA and CDR2 is SQIVND (reference sequence). CDR3 length: 15 amino acids. The CDR3 DNA follows: TGTGCCAGTAGTACCCAGGGACAGGGTAACTATGGCTACACCTTC. Protein product: CASSTQGQGNYGYTF.

The chain employs TRBV5-5 and TRBJ2-3, with D uncertain. Trimming shortened V by 4 bases and J by 1 base, and 13 bases separated the two germline ends. CDR3 size: 15 residues. Germline CDR1 and CDR2: SGHKS and YYEKEE (reference sequence). CDR3 in DNA: TGTGCCAGCAGCCTCGCAGTTCCAGGCACAGATACGCAGTATTTT. It encodes CASSLAVPGTDTQYF.